The 18 T cell receptor beta chains below were found in one sample sequenced in a study of T-cell memory formation after mild COVID-19. TCRdb analysed the 5' RACE reads with MiXCR anew, one entry per CDR3 protein. The sample contains under 60,000 distinct CDR3 sequences, 9.3% of which appear only once. The material sequenced was PBMCs or a T cell subset sorted from them (not recorded which). The receptors shown here come from an adult woman who had mild COVID-19 (a few samples of this study predate the infection). Cell type and time point are not known.

This clonotype showed up many times. A junction boundary mismatches the germline segment, possibly from a read error. The V gene is TRBV7-7, the J gene TRBJ2-7; D may be TRBD2 (6 bases). In germline, CDR1 is SSHAT, CDR2 FNYEAQ (reference sequence). This CDR3 is built from 13 residues. The CDR3 reads CASSLAASYEQYF. The CDR3 DNA sequence: TGTGCTAGCAGCTTAGCGGCCTCCTACGAGCAGTACTTC.

The table lists this clonotype with many counts. The V call is TRBV5-1, the J call TRBJ2-2, with 8 bases lining up with TRBD2. Losses at the gene ends were 0 bases for V and 0 bases for J; bases not matched to a gene: 13. This CDR3 region has 20 residues. The germline V gene encodes CDR1 SGHRS and CDR2 YFSETQ. The CDR3 DNA follows: TGCGCCAGCAGCTTGGAAGCCCGCCGAGCACTAGCGGCGAACACCGGGGAGCTGTTTTTT. Amino acid sequence: CASSLEARRALAANTGELFF. Variable domain in full (rest from reference TRBV5-1 and TRBJ2-2): KAGVTQTPRYLIKTRGQQVTLSCSPISGHRSVSWYQQTPGQGLQFLFEYFSETQRNKGNFPGRFSGRQFSNSRSEMNVSTLELGDSALYLCASSLEARRALAANTGELFFGEGSRLTVL.

This clonotype was counted at least ten times. This sequence joins TRBV5-5 and TRBJ2-7; D not resolved. The V end was cut by 1 base, the J end by 5 bases, with 10 bases between. This CDR3 region has 13 residues. Germline loops: CDR1 SGHKS, CDR2 YYEKEE (reference sequence). CDR3 region: CASSLPPEDEQYF. DNA for the CDR3: TGTGCCAGCAGCTTGCCCCCTGAGGACGAGCAGTACTTC.

This clonotype was seen a few times. The J gene is TRBJ1-6, the V gene TRBV6-5, with 7 positions matching TRBD1. The CDR3 extends over 15 amino acids. Per germline, CDR1 MNHEY and CDR2 SVGAGI. The V segment lost 4 bases and the J segment 3 bases; nucleotides outside the gene matches: 3. The CDR3 region has the DNA TGTGCCAGCAGTTCAACAGGGGTCTATAATTCACCCCTCCACTTT. Amino acids: CASSSTGVYNSPLHF.

This clonotype has ten or more counts. V gene TRBV27 combines with J gene TRBJ1-2; 7 positions match TRBD1. Germline loops: CDR1 MNHEY, CDR2 SMNVEV (reference sequence). This CDR3 has 12 residues. V lost 5 bases and J lost 7; bases outside the gene matches: 4. The CDR3 region is CASSVGGIGYTF. The CDR3 region has the DNA TGTGCCAGCAGTGTAGGGGGCATTGGCTACACCTTC.

The chain employs TRBV7-8 and TRBJ2-7, with D possibly being TRBD1 (5 bases). The CDR3 loop spans 14 amino acids. Germline-derived CDR1 and CDR2 are SGHVS and FQNEAQ. V was shortened by 5 bases and J by 2 bases, with 13 bases between the two germline ends. The CDR3 DNA is TGTGCCAGCAGCGTCACAGGTTCGGCCTACGAGCAGTACTTC. It encodes CASSVTGSAYEQYF. Together with reference TRBV7-8 and TRBJ2-7, the CDR3 gives the full variable domain: GAGVSQSPRYKVAKRGQDVALRCDPISGHVSLFWYQQALGQGPEFLTYFQNEAQLDKSGLPSDRFFAERPEGSVSTLKIQRTQQEDSAVYLCASSVTGSAYEQYFGPGTRLTVT.

This clonotype was detected many times. The chain uses TRBV25-1 and TRBJ2-7; D is perhaps TRBD2 (6 bases). This CDR3 is built from 14 residues. Germline CDR1 and CDR2: MGHDK and SYGVNS. Trimming pared 3 bases from V and 1 base from J, leaving 10 bases between. The chain's CDR3 is CASSEAGRSYEQYF. CDR3 in DNA: TGTGCCAGCAGTGAGGCGGGGAGGTCCTACGAGCAGTACTTC.

This clonotype has at least ten counts. The V call is TRBV20-1, the J call TRBJ1-1, with D perhaps matching TRBD1 (5 bases). V gave up 1 base and J gave up 3 bases, with 12 bases separating them. The CDR3 has 14 amino acids. Germline V CDR1 and CDR2: DFQATT, SNEGSKA (reference sequence). The CDR3 spells CSARGEVGDTEAFF. For the CDR3, the DNA is TGCAGTGCTAGAGGAGAGGTGGGGGACACTGAAGCTTTCTTT.

This clonotype was picked up a small number of times. The V call is TRBV12-3 or TRBV12-4, the J call TRBJ2-5; unclear D gene. This CDR3 spans 14 amino acids. V dropped 6 bases and J dropped 0 bases, with 11 bases sitting between them. CDR3 region: CASSNLEYQETQYF. The CDR3 nucleotides read TGTGCCAGCAGCAACTTGGAGTACCAAGAGACCCAGTACTTC.

This clonotype was counted at least ten times. This chain uses TRBV7-9 with TRBJ1-1, with D perhaps matching TRBD1 (5 bases). The V gene's germline CDR1 is SEHNR and CDR2 FQNEAQ (reference sequence). V was pared by 5 bases and J by 1 base, with 11 bases between. The CDR3 loop spans 14 amino acids. CDR3 loop: CASSLNTGNTEAFF. CDR3 DNA sequence: TGTGCCAGCAGCCTCAACACAGGGAACACTGAAGCTTTCTTT.

The chain has TRBV7-8 and TRBJ2-1; TRBD2 might be the D (5 bases). Germline CDR1 SGHVS, CDR2 FQNEAQ. With 1 base removed from V and 0 bases from J, the gap between germline ends came to 16 bases. This CDR3 is 18 amino acids long. The CDR3 region is CASSLVARQTSSYNEQFF. Here the CDR3 DNA reads TGTGCCAGCAGCTTAGTAGCGCGCCAGACAAGCTCCTACAATGAGCAGTTCTTC.

The chain couples TRBV5-1 to TRBJ2-7; perhaps TRBD2 as D (6 bases). The V and J ends lost 4 bases and 1 base respectively, with 12 bases between them. CDR3 size: 14 residues. Germline lookup yields CDR1 SGHRS and CDR2 YFSETQ. For the CDR3, the DNA is TGCGCCAGCAGCCCGTCGGGGGAGTCCTACGAGCAGTACTTC. Translation: CASSPSGESYEQYF.

The V call is TRBV11-2, the J call TRBJ2-1, with D perhaps TRBD2 (6 bases). CDR1 SGHAT and CDR2 FQNNGV come from the germline V gene. V lost 3 bases, J lost 5 bases, and 11 bases lay in between. This CDR3 spans 14 amino acids. The CDR3 reads CASSFGIADNEQFF. The CDR3 DNA reads TGTGCCAGCAGCTTCGGGATAGCGGACAATGAGCAGTTCTTC.

The rearrangement joins TRBV19 to TRBJ2-3; D might be TRBD1 (5 bases). Germline CDR1 and CDR2: LNHDA and SQIVND (reference sequence). Trimming removed 0 bases from V and 6 bases from J, with 7 bases in between. This CDR3 has 13 residues. The CDR3 DNA reads as TGTGCCAGTAGTATAGACAGGGCGGATACGCAGTATTTT. Its protein product is CASSIDRADTQYF.

This clonotype turned up a few times. The V and J genes are TRBV9 and TRBJ2-7; 11 bases agree with TRBD1. V lost 3 bases, J lost 5 bases, and 4 bases stayed unmatched. Germline V CDR1 and CDR2: SGDLS, YYNGEE. There are 14 residues in the CDR3. CDR3 bases: TGTGCCAGCAGCGGTGGACAGGGGGCGAACGAGCAGTACTTC. Its protein is CASSGGQGANEQYF.

In this sample, this clonotype turned up a few times. This chain connects TRBV5-1 to TRBJ1-2; the D is unclear. V was clipped by 0 bases and J by 8 bases, with 14 bases between them. The CDR3 loop spans 14 amino acids. CDR1 is SGHRS and CDR2 is YFSETQ in the germline V gene. The CDR3 loop reads CASSLAGSKRGYTF. In DNA form, the CDR3 reads TGCGCCAGCAGCTTGGCCGGGTCCAAGAGGGGCTACACCTTC.

On this clonotype itself: One base away lies a much larger clone, so this may be a sequencing read error. The J gene is TRBJ1-2, the V gene TRBV7-9, with D unclear. The length of the CDR3 is 11 residues. CDR1 is SEHNR and CDR2 is FQNEAQ in the germline V gene (reference sequence). CDR3 region: CASRLGNGYTF. CDR3 DNA: TGTGCCAGCAGATTAGGGAACGGCTACACCTTC.

The chain is built from TRBV15 and TRBJ2-3; a weak D match, TRBD1 (6 bases). Germline V lookup: CDR1 LNHNV, CDR2 YYDKDF (reference sequence). The V end lost 1 base, the J end lost 5 bases, and 22 bases lay between the germline ends. The CDR3 totals 18 residues. In DNA, the CDR3 is TGTGCCACCAGCAGAGCTACGGACAGCATGAGAATCAAAGATACGCAGTATTTT. This translates into CATSRATDSMRIKDTQYF.